Listed below are T cell receptor beta chains from one sample, sequenced in a study of blood T cell repertoires in COVID-19. Assay used: immunoSEQ multiplex PCR; TCRdb lists only in-frame clones, some missing. The sample holds under 200,000 clones, about 85% seen once. The sequenced sample consisted of peripheral blood. These receptors were collected from a woman older than 75 with acute or convalescent COVID-19. Both conserved end residues are part of each CDR3. Each record gives: CDR3 protein, V gene.

CATSDLQGPDTQYF	TRBV24-1
CATSRDRDRNTEAFF	TRBV15
CASSVAGVDEQYF	TRBV9
CATSGRLEPTYEQYF	TRBV24-1
CASSSGIFSGNTIYF	TRBV28
CASTWTVNTEAFF	TRBV12-3/TRBV12-4
CASSLKGVLYEQYF	TRBV27
CASSELQGASYNSPLHF	TRBV6-1
CASSDSLAGDRNEQFF	TRBV2
CASSLQGTSTDTQYF	TRBV5-1
CASSFFLGRTTDRNQPQHF	TRBV5-8
CASRRASYNEQFF	TRBV28
CASSLGQGETQYF	TRBV18
CASSVVVAGSNEQFF	TRBV9